Listed below are T cell receptor beta chains from one sample, sequenced in a study of cytomegalovirus exposure and HLA in healthy donors. Data came from immunoSEQ multiplex PCR; TCRdb stores just in-frame clones and leaves some out. The repertoire holds some 130,000 clones, with roughly four fifths as singletons. Sequencing used PBMCs. Source of these receptors: a woman aged 50 to 60 in good health and CMV-seropositive. Each CDR3 is given with its conserved first and last residue.

cdr3_aa,j_call,v_call
CASSLQGNQPQHF,TRBJ1-5,TRBV5-1
CASSPRLAPSSYEQYF,TRBJ2-7,TRBV4-2
CASSVESSGRIYEQYF,TRBJ2-7,TRBV9
CASSTRGRAGDTQYF,TRBJ2-3,TRBV28
CASSVGGLNTEAFF,TRBJ1-1,TRBV7-3
CASSPGERMNTEAFF,TRBJ1-1,TRBV9
CASSDPRTGEAYGYTF,TRBJ1-2,TRBV25-1
CAWTKHLYGYTF,TRBJ1-2,TRBV30
CASSLGWLAGESYEQYF,-,TRBV28
CSASSGTEAFF,TRBJ1-1,TRBV20-1
CASGTLQGAREQYF,TRBJ2-7,TRBV5-4
CASSEGAGGGRETQYF,TRBJ2-5,TRBV2
CASSYSTGGLEQFF,TRBJ2-1,TRBV6-6
CASSTGNEKLFF,TRBJ1-4,TRBV5-1
CASSLAGVRLANEQFF,TRBJ2-1,TRBV5-1
CSVGQGRTGEQYF,TRBJ2-7,TRBV29-1
CAISAGGAQETQYF,TRBJ2-5,TRBV10-3
CASSLGGGPHTDTQYF,TRBJ2-3,TRBV5-1
CAISGPSRYYEQYF,TRBJ2-7,TRBV10-3
CASSLDRNSYNEQFF,TRBJ2-1,TRBV7-2
CASSKTGDSPWYEQYF,TRBJ2-7,TRBV13
CASRNSGQGALETQYF,TRBJ2-5,TRBV13
CASRFHDRANTEAFF,TRBJ1-1,TRBV6-1
CASSPRTGVGGEQYF,TRBJ2-7,TRBV7-2
CASSLEWGGPYNEQFF,TRBJ2-1,TRBV5-6
CASRRSGQGIHEQYF,TRBJ2-7,TRBV6-6
CASSIRGTYEQYF,TRBJ2-7,TRBV19
CASSPRAGRWETQYF,TRBJ2-5,TRBV6-5
CAWSVQGDLYEKLFF,TRBJ1-4,TRBV30
CASSLGLPGLGSAFF,TRBJ1-1,TRBV7-8
CASSYLGGTDTQYF,TRBJ2-3,TRBV7-3
CASSKEGHRDKFNYGYTF,TRBJ1-2,TRBV21-1
CASSFWDLQETQYF,TRBJ2-5,TRBV7-9
CATRENTDRGSQPQHF,TRBJ1-5,TRBV19
CASSGLAGPRYEQFF,TRBJ2-1,TRBV28
CAWVKGENRETQYF,TRBJ2-5,TRBV30
CASSYTQGEGNTIYF,TRBJ1-3,TRBV6-6
CASSDTSGASYEQYF,TRBJ2-7,TRBV28
CASSARDRVYEQYF,TRBJ2-7,TRBV7-6
CASNRNRGEAFF,TRBJ1-1,TRBV2
CASSLGGGGYNEQFF,TRBJ2-1,TRBV28
CASSVGSGTDSYEQYF,-,TRBV9
CASSLAGLALTYNEQFF,TRBJ2-1,TRBV5-1
CATSRGTGLDQPQHF,TRBJ1-5,TRBV15
CASSPGGEEKLFF,TRBJ1-4,TRBV18
CASADSEDSPLHF,TRBJ1-6,TRBV18
CASSPTGAQETQYF,TRBJ2-5,TRBV28